The rows below give T cell receptor beta chains drawn from one sample of a study of PD-L1 blockade in urothelial cancer. Generated by immunoSEQ multiplex PCR, the TCRdb table keeps only in-frame clones and is missing some. The sample shows some 84,000 clones, around 76% of them seen only once. The input for sequencing was PBMCs, taken around atezolizumab (anti-PD-L1) treatment. All receptors come from a man aged 70 or older with urothelial cancer. Each CDR3 is given with its conserved first and last residue. The D gene is left open where the match is weak. Clone size, where shown, is once, few, many, or a class for clones that have expanded.

clone size	J gene	V gene	D gene	CDR3 length	CDR3 protein	CDR3 DNA
-	TRBJ2-1	TRBV5-1	TRBD2	15	CASSFEAGGAYEQFF	TGCGCCAGCAGCTTTGAGGCGGGGGGGGCCTATGAGCAGTTCTTC
once	TRBJ2-1	TRBV7-9	TRBD1	16	CASSPRQGSSYNEQFF	TGTGCCAGCAGCCCTCGACAGGGGAGCTCCTACAATGAGCAGTTCTTC
-	TRBJ2-5	TRBV19	-	16	CASSGGEGDTGETQYF	TGTGCCAGTAGTGGGGGGGAAGGGGACACCGGAGAGACCCAGTACTTC
-	TRBJ1-2	TRBV18	-	13	CASSFRQDYGYTF	TGTGCCAGCTCATTTAGACAGGACTATGGCTACACCTTC
-	TRBJ2-1	TRBV6-6	TRBD2	15	CASTKAGDGFNEQFF	TGTGCCAGCACGAAAGCGGGAGATGGGTTCAATGAGCAGTTCTTC
-	TRBJ1-1	TRBV19	-	14	CASSIAQGRTEAFF	TGTGCCAGTAGTATTGCACAGGGCAGGACTGAAGCTTTCTTT
-	TRBJ2-3	TRBV5-7	TRBD1	15	CASRMGQGFSDTQYF	TGTGCCAGCAGAATGGGACAGGGGTTCTCAGATACGCAGTATTTT
-	TRBJ2-1	TRBV27	-	14	CASSLVNNHNEQFF	TGTGCCAGCAGTTTAGTGAACAACCACAATGAGCAGTTCTTC
-	TRBJ1-5	TRBV6-1	-	14	CASGGLYSNQPQHF	TGTGCCAGCGGGGGACTTTATAGCAATCAGCCCCAGCATTTT
-	TRBJ1-2	TRBV7-3	TRBD1	15	CASSPEQGVNYGYTF	TGTGCCAGCAGCCCGGAACAGGGGGTTAACTATGGCTACACCTTC
-	TRBJ2-5	TRBV5-1	-	14	CASSPLSSEETQYF	TGCGCCAGCAGCCCCCTCTCTAGCGAAGAGACCCAGTACTTC
few	TRBJ1-4	TRBV6-1	-	15	CASRPRQALNEKLFF	TGTGCCAGCAGACCCAGACAGGCGTTAAATGAAAAACTGTTTTTT
once	TRBJ2-7	TRBV7-2	TRBD2	19	CASSFALGDPGLEAYEQYF	TGTGCCAGCAGCTTCGCGCTAGGGGACCCGGGACTAGAGGCCTACGAGCAGTACTTC
-	TRBJ2-3	TRBV6-1	TRBD1	15	CASSSGGQGEDTQYF	TGTGCCAGCAGTTCGGGGGGACAGGGTGAAGATACGCAGTATTTT
-	TRBJ2-3	TRBV4-3	TRBD2	15	CASSPAGRGEDTQYF	TGCGCCAGCAGCCCGGCGGGGAGGGGTGAAGATACGCAGTATTTT
few	TRBJ1-1	TRBV30	-	12	CAWGLGGTEAFF	TGTGCCTGGGGATTAGGGGGCACTGAAGCTTTCTTT
-	TRBJ2-7	TRBV5-1	TRBD1	15	CASSPSGQPAYEQYF	TGCGCCAGCAGCCCCTCGGGACAGCCAGCCTACGAGCAGTACTTC
-	TRBJ2-7	TRBV4-1	-	15	CASSSLASESYEQYF	TGCGCCAGCAGCTCCTTAGCTAGCGAATCCTACGAGCAGTACTTC
-	TRBJ2-5	TRBV12-2	-	17	CASRLPRPEDTQETQYF	TGTGCAAGTCGCTTACCTAGGCCCGAGGACACCCAAGAGACCCAGTACTTC
-	TRBJ1-3	TRBV19	-	16	CASSISRDYSGNTIYF	TGTGCCAGTAGTATTTCCAGGGACTACTCTGGAAACACCATATATTTT
-	TRBJ1-1	TRBV5-8	-	13	CASSLTANTEAFF	TGTGCCAGCAGCTTGACAGCGAACACTGAAGCTTTCTTT
-	TRBJ1-4	TRBV7-6	-	15	CASSLAMAVNEKLFF	TGTGCCAGCAGCTTAGCGATGGCAGTAAATGAAAAACTGTTTTTT
-	TRBJ1-2	TRBV10-3	-	12	CAISESGIGYTF	TGTGCCATCAGTGAGTCCGGGATTGGCTACACCTTC
-	TRBJ1-4	TRBV19	-	14	CASSIVPGDGKLFF	TGTGCCAGTAGTATAGTGCCAGGGGACGGAAAACTGTTTTTT
once	TRBJ2-1	TRBV2	TRBD2	17	CASSEHGLAGRYNEQFF	TGTGCCAGCAGTGAACACGGGTTAGCGGGGAGGTACAATGAGCAGTTCTTC
-	TRBJ1-4	TRBV19	-	15	CASSAGRPVNEKLFF	TGTGCCAGTAGTGCGGGACGTCCAGTAAATGAAAAACTGTTTTTT
-	TRBJ2-1	TRBV6-5	TRBD1	13	CASTRPGGDEQFF	TGTGCCAGCACCAGGCCAGGGGGTGATGAGCAGTTCTTC
-	TRBJ1-1	TRBV6-6	-	14	CASWEGPENTEAFF	TGTGCCAGCTGGGAGGGGCCGGAAAACACTGAAGCTTTCTTT
-	TRBJ1-2	TRBV18	TRBD1	14	CASSPQQGLYGYTF	TGTGCCAGCTCACCTCAACAGGGGCTCTATGGCTACACCTTC
-	TRBJ2-7	TRBV5-1	TRBD2	13	CASSSSGSYEQYF	TGCGCCAGCAGCTCTAGCGGGTCCTACGAGCAGTACTTC
-	TRBJ2-7	TRBV5-1	-	12	CASSLGEYEQYF	TGCGCCAGCAGCTTGGGGGAGTACGAGCAGTACTTC
few	TRBJ2-7	TRBV4-2	-	15	CASSQGGSGSYEQYF	TGTGCCAGCAGCCAGGGAGGTAGCGGCTCCTACGAGCAGTACTTC
-	TRBJ2-1	TRBV5-1	TRBD2	15	CASSPDSGGADEQFF	TGCGCCAGCAGCCCCGATAGCGGGGGGGCCGATGAGCAGTTCTTC
-	TRBJ2-5	TRBV27	-	13	CASSLSRRETQYF	TGTGCCAGCAGTTTATCGAGAAGAGAGACCCAGTACTTC
few	TRBJ2-2	TRBV11-3	-	13	CASSSRGAGELFF	TGTGCCAGCAGCTCCAGGGGTGCCGGGGAGCTGTTTTTT
-	TRBJ1-2	TRBV4-1	TRBD1	15	CASSQDGGGAGGYTF	TGCGCCAGCAGCCAAGACGGAGGGGGCGCGGGGGGCTACACCTTC
few	TRBJ2-7	TRBV18	-	14	CASSPGARYEGQYF	TGTGCCAGCTCACCAGGGGCCCGCTACGAAGGGCAGTACTTC
-	TRBJ1-1	TRBV5-1	TRBD1	13	CASSSTGVTEAFF	TGCGCCAGCAGCTCAACAGGGGTCACTGAAGCTTTCTTT
few	TRBJ1-2	TRBV5-4	TRBD1	13	CASSLQGAGGYTF	TGTGCCAGCAGCTTACAGGGGGCGGGTGGCTACACCTTC
-	TRBJ2-5	TRBV7-2	TRBD2	15	CASSLDSRGGETQYF	TGTGCCAGCAGCTTAGACTCGCGGGGAGGGGAGACCCAGTACTTC
-	TRBJ2-5	TRBV7-2	TRBD2	14	CASSSVTSRETQYF	TGTGCCAGCAGCTCAGTGACTAGCCGAGAGACCCAGTACTTC
-	TRBJ2-7	TRBV5-1	TRBD1	17	CASSLRYGGQGFSEQYF	TGCGCCAGCAGCTTGAGGTACGGGGGACAGGGCTTCTCCGAGCAGTACTTC
-	TRBJ2-2	TRBV5-4	TRBD1	16	CASSSGGQGGLGELFF	TGTGCCAGCAGCTCGGGGGGACAGGGGGGCCTCGGGGAGCTGTTTTTT